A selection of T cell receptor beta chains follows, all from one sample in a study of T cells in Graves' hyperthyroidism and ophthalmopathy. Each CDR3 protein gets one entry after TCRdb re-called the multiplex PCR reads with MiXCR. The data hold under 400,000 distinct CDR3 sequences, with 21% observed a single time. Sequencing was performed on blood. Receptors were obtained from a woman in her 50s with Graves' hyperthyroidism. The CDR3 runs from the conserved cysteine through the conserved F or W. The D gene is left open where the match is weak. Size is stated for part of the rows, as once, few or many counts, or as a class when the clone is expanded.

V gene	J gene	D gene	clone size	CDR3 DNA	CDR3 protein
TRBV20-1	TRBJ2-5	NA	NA	TGCAGTGCTAGAACCAACAGGGTCCCAGAGACCCAGTACTTC	CSARTNRVPETQYF
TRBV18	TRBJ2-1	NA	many	TGTGCCAGCTCACTTACAATGGGCGGATTTAATGAGCAGTTCTTC	CASSLTMGGFNEQFF
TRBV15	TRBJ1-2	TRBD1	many	TGTGCCACTACTCCGGACAGGGGGATTCAAAGTTTGGGTGGCTACACCTTC	CATTPDRGIQSLGGYTF
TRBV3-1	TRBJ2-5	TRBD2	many	TGTGCCAGCAGCCATAGGACTAGCGGGACGGAGACCCAGTACTTC	CASSHRTSGTETQYF
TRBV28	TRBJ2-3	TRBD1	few	TGTGCCAGTTTGGGACAGCACACAGATACGCAGTATTTT	CASLGQHTDTQYF
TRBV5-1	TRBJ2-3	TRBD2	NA	TGCGCCAGCAGCTCCGGGACTAGCATGGATACGCAGTATTTT	CASSSGTSMDTQYF
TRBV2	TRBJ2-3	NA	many	TGTGCCAGCAGTGTTAGATTTAGCACAGATACGCAGTATTTT	CASSVRFSTDTQYF
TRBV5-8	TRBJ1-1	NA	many	TGTGCCAGCAGCTCCCCCGGGGGTACCTCACATGCTTTCTTT	CASSSPGGTSHAFF
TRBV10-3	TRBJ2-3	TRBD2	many	TGTGCCATCAGTGAGTCCCCGACTAGCGGGAGAAGTACAGATACGCAGTATTTT	CAISESPTSGRSTDTQYF
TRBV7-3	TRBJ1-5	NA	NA	TGTGCCAGCAGCCCACAGGCTAATCAGCCCCAGCATTTT	CASSPQANQPQHF
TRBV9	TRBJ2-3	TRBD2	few	TGTGCCAGCAGCCTCACACTAGCGGGATTATATGAAGGCACAGATACGCAGTATTTT	CASSLTLAGLYEGTDTQYF
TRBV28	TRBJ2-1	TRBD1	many	TGTGCCAGCAGGTATAGTAGACAGGGGATCCATGAGCAGTTCTTC	CASRYSRQGIHEQFF
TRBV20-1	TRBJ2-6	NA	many	TGCAGTGCTAGAGTTTACGGGGGTCTGAGCTCTGGGGCCAACGTCCTGACTTTC	CSARVYGGLSSGANVLTF
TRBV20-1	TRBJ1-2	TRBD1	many	TGCAGTGCTAGACTGGAGGGGACAGTCTATGGCTACACCTTC	CSARLEGTVYGYTF
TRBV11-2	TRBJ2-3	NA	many	TGTGCCAGCAGCCGAACAGGGCCAGATACGCAGTATTTT	CASSRTGPDTQYF
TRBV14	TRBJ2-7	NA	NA	TGTGCCAGCAGCCAAATGGGGATCTACGAGCAGTACTTC	CASSQMGIYEQYF
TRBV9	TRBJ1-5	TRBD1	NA	TGTGCCAGCAGCGCCGGACAGGGAACAAATCAGCCCCAGCATTTT	CASSAGQGTNQPQHF
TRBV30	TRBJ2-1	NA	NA	TGTGCCTGGAACCTAGGAGGTTCCTACAATGAGCAGTTCTTC	CAWNLGGSYNEQFF
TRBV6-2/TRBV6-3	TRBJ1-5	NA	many	TGTGCCAGCAGTTACCCTGGGGCCGTCAGCAATCAGCCCCAGCATTTT	CASSYPGAVSNQPQHF
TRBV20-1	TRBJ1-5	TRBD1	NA	TGCAGTGCTAGAAAAGGGACAGTTAGCAATCAGCCCCAGCATTTT	CSARKGTVSNQPQHF
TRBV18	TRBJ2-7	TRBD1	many	TGTGCCAGCTCCCAGGGGGAGACCTACGAGCAGTACTTC	CASSQGETYEQYF
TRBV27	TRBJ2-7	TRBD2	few	TGTGCCAGCAGTACGCTAACTAGCGGGAGAGACGAGCAGTACTTC	CASSTLTSGRDEQYF
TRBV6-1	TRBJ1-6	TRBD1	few	TGTGCCAGCAGTCCCCGACAGGGGGACGATTCACCCCTCCACTTT	CASSPRQGDDSPLHF
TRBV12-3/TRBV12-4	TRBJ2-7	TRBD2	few	TGTGCCAGCAGTACCGGACTAGCGGGAAGTTACGAGCAGTACTTC	CASSTGLAGSYEQYF
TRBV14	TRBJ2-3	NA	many	TGTGCCAGCAGCCAAGCGCGCGGAGATACGCAGTATTTT	CASSQARGDTQYF
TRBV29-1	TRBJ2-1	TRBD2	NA	TGCAGCGTTACGACTAGCGGGAGGTTTGAGCAGTTCTTC	CSVTTSGRFEQFF
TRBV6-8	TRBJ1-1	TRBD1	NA	TGTGCCAGGCGACTGAAAATCAGGGGGCCGTACACTGAAGCTTTCTTT	CARRLKIRGPYTEAFF
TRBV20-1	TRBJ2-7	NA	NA	TGCAGTGCCCGCGGGGCCTCCTACGAGCAGTACTTC	CSARGASYEQYF
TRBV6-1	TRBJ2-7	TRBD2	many	TGTGCCATAGGACTAGCGGGAGACATCGAGCAGTACTTC	CAIGLAGDIEQYF
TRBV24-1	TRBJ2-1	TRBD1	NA	TGTGCCACCAGTGATTTGTCAGGGGGCACCCACAATGAGCAGTTCTTC	CATSDLSGGTHNEQFF
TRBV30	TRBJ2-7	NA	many	TGTGCCTGGAGTGGCACCTACGAGCAGTACTTC	CAWSGTYEQYF
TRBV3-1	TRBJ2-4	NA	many	TGTGCCAGCAGCCAAGGAGAGGTACTAGCCAAAAACATTCAGTACTTC	CASSQGEVLAKNIQYF
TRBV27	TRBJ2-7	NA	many	TGTGCCAGCAGTCCTACCCGACCCTTCTCCTACGAGCAGTACTTC	CASSPTRPFSYEQYF
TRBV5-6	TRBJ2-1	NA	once	TGTGCCAGCAGTTATCGCTACAATGAGCAGTTCTTC	CASSYRYNEQFF
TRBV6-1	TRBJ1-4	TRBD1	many	TGTGCCAGCAGTGACGCGGACAGGGTACTGTTTTTT	CASSDADRVLFF
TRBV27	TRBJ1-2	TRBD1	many	TGTGCCAGCAGTGCACGGGACAGGGGATTGGATGGCTACACCTTC	CASSARDRGLDGYTF
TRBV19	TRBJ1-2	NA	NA	TGTGCCAGTTCAATGCGGGAGCCTGGCTACACCTTC	CASSMREPGYTF
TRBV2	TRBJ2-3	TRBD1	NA	TGTGCCAGCATACTGACAGGGAGCACAGATACGCAGTATTTT	CASILTGSTDTQYF
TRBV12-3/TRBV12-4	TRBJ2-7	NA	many	TGTGCCAGCAGTTTGGCGGTGGGGGTAACCTACGAGCAGTACTTC	CASSLAVGVTYEQYF
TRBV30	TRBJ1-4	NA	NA	TGTGCCTGGAGTGTCCCTTCGTGGGGTAATGAAAAACTGTTTTTT	CAWSVPSWGNEKLFF
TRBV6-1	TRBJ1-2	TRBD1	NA	TGTGCCAGCAGTGGACCGGGACAGGGAGGACTCTATGGCTACACCTTC	CASSGPGQGGLYGYTF
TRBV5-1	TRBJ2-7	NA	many	TGCGCCAGCAGCCCTATGGGTCGGGCCGACGAAGAGCAGTACTTC	CASSPMGRADEEQYF
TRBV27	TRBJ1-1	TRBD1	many	TGTGCCAGCACTGCCGGGACAGGGTATACACCCGATGAAGCTTTCTTT	CASTAGTGYTPDEAFF
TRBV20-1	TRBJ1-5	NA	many	TGCAGTGCTAGTAAGCCGGGGGGCGGTAATCAGCCCCAGCATTTT	CSASKPGGGNQPQHF
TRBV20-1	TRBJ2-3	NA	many	TGCAGTGCCCCCAGGGGGGGGGCCTCGGCAGATACGCAGTATTTT	CSAPRGGASADTQYF
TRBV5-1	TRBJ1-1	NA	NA	TGCGCCAGCACTGTAGGTGGGGGCTCGGGCACTGAAGCTTTCTTT	CASTVGGGSGTEAFF
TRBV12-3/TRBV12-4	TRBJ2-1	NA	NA	TGTGCCACCACCAGTGAGGGCAATGAGCAGTTCTTC	CATTSEGNEQFF
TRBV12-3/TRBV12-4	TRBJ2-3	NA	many	TGTGCCAGCAGTTCCGGGACCAACTTTCGCACAGATACGCAGTATTTT	CASSSGTNFRTDTQYF
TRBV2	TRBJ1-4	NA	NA	TGTGCCAGCAGTGACAGGGAAAAACAAAAACTGTTTTTT	CASSDREKQKLFF
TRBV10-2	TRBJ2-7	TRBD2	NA	TGCGCCAGCAGTGAGCCCACGACTAGCGGGAGAACCTACGAGCAGTACTTC	CASSEPTTSGRTYEQYF
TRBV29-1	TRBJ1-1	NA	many	TGCAGCGTTGATTCGGGGTCTATGAACACTGAAGCTTTCTTT	CSVDSGSMNTEAFF
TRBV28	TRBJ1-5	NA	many	TGTGCCAGCAGTTTGCCAGAGGCGAGCAATCAGCCCCAGCATTTT	CASSLPEASNQPQHF
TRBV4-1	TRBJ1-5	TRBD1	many	TGCGCCAGCAGCCAAGCTTTGACAGGGATGGGCAATCAGCCCCAGCATTTT	CASSQALTGMGNQPQHF
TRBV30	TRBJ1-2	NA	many	TGTGCCTGGAGTGTAGGGACAAACTATGGCTACACCTTC	CAWSVGTNYGYTF
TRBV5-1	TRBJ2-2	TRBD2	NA	TGCGCCAGCAGCTTGACCTTGACTAGCGGGGGGGCCAGCACCGGGGAGCTGTTTTTT	CASSLTLTSGGASTGELFF
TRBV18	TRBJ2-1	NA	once	TGTGCCAGCTCACTACAAAGCGTGAGCTCCTACAATGAGCAGTTCTTC	CASSLQSVSSYNEQFF
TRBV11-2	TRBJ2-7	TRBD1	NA	TGTGCCAGCAGCTTAAGACAGGGACGGGAGCAGTACTTC	CASSLRQGREQYF
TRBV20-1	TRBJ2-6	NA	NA	TGCAGTGCTAGAAAGTCGGGGTCTGGAGGGGCCAACGTCCTGACTTTC	CSARKSGSGGANVLTF
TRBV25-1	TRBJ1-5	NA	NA	TGTGCCAGCAGTGAAGAGGGCGGCGATCAGCCCCAGCATTTT	CASSEEGGDQPQHF
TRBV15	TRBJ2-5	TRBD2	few	TGTGCCACCAGCCGACCTAGCGGGAGTCGAGAGACCCAGTACTTC	CATSRPSGSRETQYF